The 20 T cell receptor beta chains in this list originate from one sample, sequenced in a study of beta chain features in type 1 diabetes. Their antigen targets remain unknown. All of the isolated RNA was reverse transcribed, so expressed TCRB transcripts were sequenced. Data came from immunoSEQ multiplex PCR; TCRdb stores just in-frame clones and leaves some out. The sample includes some 640,000 clones, over 12% seen only once; the top ten take 0.035% to 0.04%. Study-wide results and caveats: TCRB CDR3s from Type 1 diabetes patients were moderately but significantly shorter in all four CD4+ subsets.

The specimen sequenced was naive CD4+ T cells from blood. The receptors originated from a man in his late teens or twenties with type 1 diabetes.

The sample holds a few counts of this clone. The gene calls are TRBV30 and TRBJ1-5, with 8 bases identical to TRBD1. This CDR3 is built from 17 residues. The trim removed 5 bases at V and 4 bases at J, leaving 16 bases unmatched. The germline gives CDR1 GTSNPN, CDR2 SVGIG (reference sequence). The CDR3 region is CAWHPGQGTRENQPQHF. CDR3 coding DNA: TGTGCCTGGCACCCCGGACAGGGAACGAGAGAAAATCAGCCCCAGCATTTT.

The chain combines TRBV10-3 with TRBJ2-7; no clear D gene. The CDR3 has 13 residues. Deletions cut 1 base from V and 2 bases from J, with 6 bases between. Per the germline V gene, CDR1 is ENHRY and CDR2 is SYGVKD. The CDR3 loop reads CAISELETYEQYF. CDR3 in DNA: TGTGCCATCAGTGAGTTAGAAACCTACGAGCAGTACTTC.

The chain joins TRBV7-2 to TRBJ2-2; D call uncertain. CDR3 length: 13 residues. Trimming shortened V by 2 bases and J by 4 bases, and 5 bases separated the two germline ends. The germline V gene encodes CDR1 SGHTA and CDR2 FQGNSA. CDR3 nucleotides: TGTGCCAGCAGCTTATCAGTCACCGGGGAGCTGTTTTTT. Amino acids: CASSLSVTGELFF.

In its sample, this clone was seen a few times. The V gene is TRBV10-3, the J gene TRBJ2-1; 16 bases line up with TRBD2. The CDR3 covers 17 residues. Looked up from germline, CDR1 is ENHRY and CDR2 is SYGVKD. With 5 bases clipped from V and 8 bases from J, the junction kept 9 bases outside the gene matches. For the CDR3, the DNA is TGTGCCATCAGTCTGGGACTAGCGGGAGGGCCAGGCGATGAGCAGTTCTTC. Translation gives CAISLGLAGGPGDEQFF.

About this clone: Other DNA sequences in this specimen translate into the identical CDR3. The chain links TRBV30 to TRBJ2-2, with a weak D call TRBD1 (7 bases). This CDR3 spans 14 amino acids. In germline, CDR1 is GTSNPN, CDR2 SVGIG (reference sequence). The V and J ends lost 5 bases and 4 bases respectively, with 14 bases between them. The CDR3 DNA reads TGTGCCTGGCGGACAGGAGGGAGCACCGGGGAGCTGTTTTTT. Translating it yields CAWRTGGSTGELFF.

The chain links TRBV30 to TRBJ2-2; TRBD2 is a possible D gene (6 bases). Per the germline V gene, CDR1 is GTSNPN and CDR2 is SVGIG (reference sequence). This CDR3 is 14 amino acids long. Trimming pared 3 bases from V and 4 bases from J, leaving 12 bases between. The CDR3 bases are TGTGCCTGGAGCCCGACGGGGGTCACCGGGGAGCTGTTTTTT. This gives the protein CAWSPTGVTGELFF.

This clone was observed a handful of times. V is TRBV29-1 and J is TRBJ2-7, with 7 bases identical to TRBD2. From germline, CDR1 is SQVTM and CDR2 ANQGSEA. After removal of 4 bases from V and 2 bases from J, the junction contained 5 bases not matched to a gene. The CDR3 is made up of 13 amino acids. The CDR3 coding sequence is TGCAGCGTTGTAAGGGAGGGTCCCTACGAGCAGTACTTC. Translation gives CSVVREGPYEQYF.

This clone was counted a few times. The CDR3 DNA reads TGTGCCAGCTCACCGGCTAGCAGAACGAACACTGAAGCTTTCTTT. As protein: CASSPASRTNTEAFF. The chain is built from TRBV18 and TRBJ1-1, with unresolved D. The CDR3 is 15 amino acids. Trimming removed 3 bases from V and 1 base from J, with 12 bases in between. Per germline, CDR1 KGHSH and CDR2 LQKENI. Looking up the rest from reference TRBV18 and TRBJ1-1 gives the full variable domain: NAGVMQNPRHLVRRRGQEARLRCSPMKGHSHVYWYRQLPEEGLKFMVYLQKENIIDESGMPKERFSAEFPKEGPSILRIQQVVRGDSAAYFCASSPASRTNTEAFFGQGTRLTVV.

The chain combines TRBV10-2 with TRBJ2-6; the D is unclear. V was cut by 3 bases and J by 4 bases, with 10 bases left in between. Germline lookup yields CDR1 WSHSY and CDR2 SAAADI. The CDR3 has 15 residues. The CDR3 DNA sequence: TGCGCCAGCAGTGATCCCCCAGGAGGGGCCAACGTCCTGACTTTC. It codes for CASSDPPGGANVLTF.

The chain joins TRBV5-1 to TRBJ2-7, with 10 bases identical to TRBD1. Losses at the gene ends were 0 bases for V and 6 bases for J; bases not matched to a gene: 6. Germline V gene lookup returns CDR1 SGHRS and CDR2 YFSETQ. CDR3 length: 15 residues. The CDR3 is CASSLGQGAPLEQYF. CDR3 in DNA: TGCGCCAGCAGCTTGGGACAGGGGGCGCCCCTCGAGCAGTACTTC. Full variable domain (missing parts from reference TRBV5-1 and TRBJ2-7): KAGVTQTPRYLIKTRGQQVTLSCSPISGHRSVSWYQQTPGQGLQFLFEYFSETQRNKGNFPGRFSGRQFSNSRSEMNVSTLELGDSALYLCASSLGQGAPLEQYFGPGTRLTVT.

V usage is TRBV4-1 and J usage is TRBJ1-5; D may be TRBD1 (6 bases). Trimming left V 4 bases short and J 2 bases short, with 15 bases between. The CDR3 contains 16 residues. Looked up from germline, CDR1 is MGHRA and CDR2 is YSYEKL. CDR3 sequence reads: CASSPLRGERNQPQHF. CDR3 nucleotides: TGCGCCAGCAGCCCCCTCAGGGGAGAGCGCAATCAGCCCCAGCATTTT.

The chain links TRBV7-3 to TRBJ2-3; no clear D gene. Trimming took off 2 bases at V and 7 bases at J, with 16 bases between the two ends. This CDR3 spans 15 amino acids. Germline CDR1 is SGHTA and CDR2 is FQGTGA. DNA for the CDR3: TGTGCCAGCAGCTTATTAGGTGGGAAAAAGAATACGCAGTATTTT. It is translated as CASSLLGGKKNTQYF.

This rearrangement joins TRBV6-1 to TRBJ2-5; no reliable D call. Germline CDR1 MNHNS, CDR2 SASEGT. The CDR3 spans 12 residues. The ends were cut back, 4 bases at V and 2 bases at J, with 5 bases in the middle. CDR3 in DNA: TGTGCCAGCAGTGGACTTCAAGAGACCCAGTACTTC. Translation: CASSGLQETQYF.

In its sample, this clone was seen once. The chain combines TRBV5-6 with TRBJ2-7, with 14 bases fitting TRBD2. The CDR3 length is 16 residues. Trimming at V came to 4 bases and at J to 1 base, leaving 4 bases not matched to a gene. From germline, CDR1 is SGHDT and CDR2 YYEEEE. This chain's CDR3 is CASSAGTSGRSYEQYF. CDR3 nucleotide sequence: TGTGCCAGCAGCGCCGGGACTAGCGGGAGATCCTACGAGCAGTACTTC.

V and J are TRBV28 and TRBJ1-4; the D is unclear. Trimming shortened V by 2 bases and J by 6 bases, and 10 bases separated the two germline ends. The length of the CDR3 is 14 residues. CDR1 is MDHEN, CDR2 SYDVKM, per germline. CDR3 sequence (DNA): TGTGCCAGCAGTTTAACACAGTATCATGAAAAACTGTTTTTT. Its protein is CASSLTQYHEKLFF.

V and J are TRBV30 and TRBJ2-2, with TRBD2 matching 7 bases. V lost 4 bases and J lost 1; bases outside the gene matches: 12. The CDR3 has 17 amino acids. The V gene's germline CDR1 is GTSNPN and CDR2 SVGIG (reference sequence). CDR3 sequence (DNA): TGTGCCTGGACCATGTCCCGGGACTACTGGAACACCGGGGAGCTGTTTTTT. It yields the protein CAWTMSRDYWNTGELFF.

This clone appeared a few times. J is TRBJ1-1 and V is TRBV30; tentatively, D is TRBD1 (5 bases). The length of the CDR3 is 12 residues. Between the trimmed V and J ends, which lost 8 bases and 4 bases, there was a span of 14 bases. Germline CDR1 GTSNPN, CDR2 SVGIG (reference sequence). CDR3 in DNA: TGTGCCGGGACCCCCGGGGGCACTGAAGCTTTCTTT. Its protein is CAGTPGGTEAFF.

The chain joins TRBV7-2 to TRBJ2-5, with D tentatively TRBD2 (5 bases). This CDR3 spans 14 amino acids. Germline lookup yields CDR1 SGHTA and CDR2 FQGNSA. Trimming left V 8 bases short and J 2 bases short, with 15 bases between. CDR3 sequence: CASVALLRQETQYF. DNA for the CDR3: TGTGCCAGCGTAGCGTTACTTAGGCAAGAGACCCAGTACTTC.

Concerning this clone itself: Given a much more abundant clone one base away, this may be a read error. Other DNA sequences of this sample code for an identical CDR3. The V and J genes are TRBV7-9 and TRBJ2-7, with D unresolved. Per the germline V gene, CDR1 is SEHNR and CDR2 is FQNEAQ (reference sequence). V was cut by 0 bases and J by 5 bases, with 2 bases left in between. This CDR3 is 11 amino acids long. As DNA, the CDR3 is TGTGCCAGCAGCTTAGCCGACGAGCAGTACTTC. As protein: CASSLADEQYF.

V is TRBV6-5 and J is TRBJ1-1; D call uncertain. Per germline, CDR1 MNHEY and CDR2 SVGAGI. Trimming cost V 6 bases and J 1 base, with 9 bases left between them. The CDR3 has 13 amino acids. The CDR3: CASRSHTNTEAFF. The CDR3 nucleotides read TGTGCCAGCAGGAGTCACACGAACACTGAAGCTTTCTTT.